Listed below are T cell receptor beta chains from one sample, sequenced in a study of graft-versus-host responses after intestinal transplantation. Repertoires were generated with immunoSEQ multiplex PCR, while TCRdb's copy carries only in-frame clones and drops some. The sample lists 20,000 to 30,000 clones; approximately 90% were seen once. The sample was PBMCs, taken around 40 days after intestinal transplant. All receptors come from a human patient who received an intestinal transplant, so some T cells may come from the graft donor. Both conserved end residues are part of each CDR3. D genes are given only for firm matches. The size of a clone is reported for some rows only, either as once, few or many, or as a class for expanded clones.

.	.	TRBV5-4	TRBJ2-7	CASNHRVDHEQYF	TGTGCCAGCAACCACAGGGTAGACCACGAGCAGTACTTC
TRBD2	.	TRBV28	TRBJ2-5	CASSWTGEREEQETQYF	TGTGCCAGCAGTTGGACGGGGGAGCGGGAGGAGCAAGAGACCCAGTACTTC
TRBD2	.	TRBV4-3	TRBJ2-5	CASSQDRTSGEETQYF	TGCGCCAGCAGCCAAGATAGGACTAGCGGGGAAGAGACCCAGTACTTC
.	.	TRBV27	TRBJ1-1	CASSLNTNTEAFF	TGTGCCAGCAGCTTGAATACGAACACTGAAGCTTTCTTT
.	.	TRBV11-2	TRBJ1-2	CASSSGTNYGYTF	TGTGCCAGCAGCTCCGGGACTAACTATGGCTACACCTTC
TRBD1	.	TRBV25-1	TRBJ2-2	CASSGPPGGPGELFF	TGTGCCAGCAGTGGGCCCCCAGGGGGCCCCGGGGAGCTGTTTTTT
.	.	TRBV2	TRBJ2-2	CATLLVTGELFF	TGTGCCACCCTACTAGTCACCGGGGAGCTGTTTTTT
.	.	TRBV28	TRBJ1-5	CASSLFKRFGGTRNQPQHF	TGTGCCAGCAGTTTATTCAAGCGGTTTGGGGGGACCCGCAATCAGCCCCAGCATTTT
.	.	TRBV7-2	TRBJ2-7	CASSLVQGGYEQYF	TGTGCCAGCAGCTTAGTACAGGGGGGGTACGAGCAGTACTTC
.	.	TRBV28	TRBJ2-7	CASIWTVSSYEQYF	TGTGCCAGCATATGGACGGTTTCCTCCTACGAGCAGTACTTC
.	few	TRBV4-3	TRBJ1-3	CASSQVWDPGNTIYF	TGCGCCAGCAGCCAAGTGTGGGATCCTGGAAACACCATATATTTT
.	.	TRBV28	TRBJ2-7	CASSYLYEQYF	TGTGCCAGCAGTTACCTATACGAGCAGTACTTC
.	.	TRBV27	TRBJ2-2	CASSSGGGMNTGELFF	TGTGCCAGCAGTTCCGGCGGCGGGATGAACACCGGGGAGCTGTTTTTT
.	.	TRBV5-5	TRBJ1-3	CASSFIRSFAGNTIYF	TGTGCCAGCAGCTTTATAAGGAGTTTCGCTGGAAACACCATATATTTT
TRBD2	.	TRBV11-2	TRBJ2-1	CASSLPVSGIGHNEQFF	TGTGCCAGCAGCTTACCCGTTAGCGGGATAGGCCACAATGAGCAGTTCTTC
.	.	TRBV15	TRBJ1-2	CATSGGREVLKGYTF	TGTGCCACCAGTGGGGGACGGGAAGTATTGAAAGGCTACACCTTC
.	.	TRBV27	TRBJ2-3	CASSLSIPADTQYF	TGTGCCAGCAGTTTATCAATACCAGCAGATACGCAGTATTTT
.	.	TRBV7-9	TRBJ2-5	CASSDWQGKETQYF	TGTGCCAGCAGCGATTGGCAGGGTAAAGAGACCCAGTACTTC
.	once	TRBV5-4	TRBJ2-7	CASRGGTSRGGQYF	TGTGCCAGCAGGGGCGGGACCTCAAGGGGGGGGCAGTACTTC
.	.	TRBV28	TRBJ2-7	CASSTEIDEQYF	TGTGCCAGCAGTACCGAGATCGACGAGCAGTACTTC
.	.	TRBV28	TRBJ2-7	CASSYRDYEQYF	TGTGCCAGCAGTTACAGGGACTACGAGCAGTACTTC
.	.	TRBV10-3	TRBJ2-7	CAISEGGFPYEQYF	TGTGCCATCAGTGAAGGAGGGTTTCCTTACGAGCAGTACTTC
.	.	TRBV30	TRBJ2-1	CAWSVTPGTYNEQFF	TGTGCCTGGAGTGTAACACCGGGAACCTACAATGAGCAGTTCTTC
TRBD2	.	TRBV4-3	TRBJ2-1	CASSQEDRLLAGGGNEQFF	TGCGCCAGCAGCCAAGAGGACAGGCTTCTAGCGGGAGGGGGCAATGAGCAGTTCTTC
TRBD2	.	TRBV7-9	TRBJ2-1	CASSPSAGGSSYNEQFF	TGTGCCAGCAGCCCGTCGGCGGGAGGGAGCTCCTACAATGAGCAGTTCTTC
.	few	TRBV30	TRBJ1-5	CAWSEQGNQPQHF	TGTGCCTGGAGTGAGCAAGGGAATCAGCCCCAGCATTTT
.	.	TRBV4-2	TRBJ1-1	CASSQEFWGREQAFF	TGTGCCAGCAGCCAAGAATTTTGGGGGAGGGAGCAAGCTTTCTTT
TRBD2	.	TRBV7-2	TRBJ2-7	CASSLERTSGRPPPYEQYF	TGTGCCAGCAGCCTAGAAAGGACTAGCGGGAGACCGCCACCCTACGAGCAGTACTTC